The T cell receptor (beta chain) under discussion was sequenced for a study of OX40 agonist ivuxolimab in advanced cancers. As for the study in general: There were three patients with partial responses, one having hepatocellular carcinoma and two cutaneous melanoma.

Study-wide results and caveats: Average numbers of expanded clones were greater in CD8+ T cells than in CD4+. There was clonal expansion of CD4+ and CD8+ blood T cells by week 6 at 0.1 to 3.0 mg/kg.

Samples were taken at baseline and on day 1 of cycles 4 and 7. Sequencing used immunoSEQ multiplex PCR; TCRdb keeps in-frame clones, though not all of them. The sample has 70,000 to 95,000 clones; less than 90% are singletons. Losses at the gene ends were 0 bases for V and 0 bases for J; bases not matched to a gene: 5. The germline gives CDR1 MGHRA, CDR2 YSYEKL. This CDR3 region has 17 residues. Details on this clone: Its antigen is not identified.

The sequence was collected from an adult with an advanced solid tumor such as melanoma, head and neck, liver or kidney cancer. This chain connects TRBV4-1 to TRBJ2-4; the match to TRBD2 covers 7 bases. The sample consisted of CD4+ or CD8+ T cells sorted from blood, taken in a trial of the OX40 agonist ivuxolimab. The CDR3 nucleotides are TGCGCCAGCAGCCAAGATGGGGCGGGAGTAGCCAAAAACATTCAGTACTTC. Translated, it gives CASSQDGAGVAKNIQYF.